This T cell receptor beta chain emerged from a study of patients and donors after allogeneic stem cell transplantation. This clonotype was observed a few times. The CDR3 is 13 amino acids. The germline CDR1 and CDR2 sequences are SGHRS and YFSETQ. V dropped 2 bases and J dropped 5; count of bases not matched to a gene: 3. TCRdb reanalysed the RT-PCR reads using MiXCR and keeps one entry per CDR3 protein. The repertoire includes 150,000 to 250,000 distinct CDR3 sequences, 41% of them detected once, and 33% sits in the top ten. The specimen sequenced was blood, either unsorted or a sorted T cell fraction (not recorded which). The chain employs TRBV5-1 and TRBJ2-7; 8 positions match TRBD1. The TCR sequence derives from a human donor who was either an allogeneic HSCT recipient or a stem cell or donor lymphocyte infusion donor (not recorded which). It is not recorded whose cells these are; they may come from a transplant donor. Here the CDR3 DNA reads TGCGCCAGCAGCTTCAGGACAGGGAACGAGCAGTACTTC. Translating it yields CASSFRTGNEQYF. Full variable domain (outside the CDR3, taken from reference TRBV5-1 and TRBJ2-7): KAGVTQTPRYLIKTRGQQVTLSCSPISGHRSVSWYQQTPGQGLQFLFEYFSETQRNKGNFPGRFSGRQFSNSRSEMNVSTLELGDSALYLCASSFRTGNEQYFGPGTRLTVT.